The 3 T cell receptor beta chains presented below share a single source sample, sequenced in a study of persistence of HIV-infected CD4 T cells. These receptors have no identified antigens. Sequencing used immunoSEQ version 4 in survey mode. The table came from immunoSEQ multiplex PCR; TCRdb's copy has only in-frame clones and leaves some out. Here the sample spans 64,000 or so clones, 70% to 75% being singletons. Cells were stimulated with overlapping HIV-1 Gag 15-mer peptides. CD40L-negative CD69-negative CD45RO-high memory CD4+ T cells were sorted as populations depleted of antigen-responding cells. Sample: CD4+ T cells sorted from PBMCs after 18-hour stimulation, taken from a patient who received antiretroviral therapy. The receptors originated from an adult man with HIV who was CMV-seropositive.

The chain is built from TRBV29-1 and TRBJ2-2; D is uncertain. This CDR3 spans 12 amino acids. Germline V gene data show CDR1 as SQVTM and CDR2 as ANQGSEA. The V end lost 7 bases, the J end lost 6 bases, and 12 bases lay between the germline ends. Here the CDR3 reads CSARLSAGELFF. CDR3 bases: TGCAGCGCCAGATTAAGCGCCGGGGAGCTGTTTTTT.

The chain is built from TRBV5-6 and TRBJ2-3, with 8 bases lining up with TRBD1. V lost 3 bases to trimming and J lost 5 bases; unmatched junction nucleotides: 8. CDR1 and CDR2 (germline): SGHDT, YYEEEE. The CDR3 is 15 residues long. As DNA, the CDR3 is TGTGCCAGCAGCTCGACAGGGGAATCCATAGATACGCAGTATTTT. Translation gives CASSSTGESIDTQYF.

The chain couples TRBV4-2 to TRBJ1-4; the D gene is possibly TRBD1 (6 bases). This CDR3 is 15 amino acids long. Germline V gene lookup returns CDR1 LGHNA and CDR2 YNFKEQ. V was cut by 0 bases and J by 7 bases, with 12 bases left in between. The CDR3 nucleotides are TGTGCCAGCAGCCAAGAAGGGGGTCGGAGTGAAAAACTGTTTTTT. As protein: CASSQEGGRSEKLFF.